This is a list of T cell receptor beta chains from one sample in a study of cytomegalovirus exposure and HLA in healthy donors. Data came from immunoSEQ multiplex PCR; TCRdb stores just in-frame clones and leaves some out. Of fewer than 150,000 clones listed, 88% were seen once; the top ten hold less than 1.5%. The sequenced sample was PBMCs. The receptors here all came from a man under 40 in good health and CMV-seronegative. Both conserved end residues are part of each CDR3. Each record gives: V gene, J gene, D gene, clone size, CDR3 DNA, CDR3 protein. D genes are given only for firm matches. Rows may omit the clone size; those that give it use once, few, many or a size class.

>TRBV7-6|TRBJ1-5|-|-
TGTGCCAGCAGCTTAATTGGGGAGAGTAATCAGCCCCAGCATTTT
CASSLIGESNQPQHF
>TRBV11-3|TRBJ1-6|-|-
TGTGCCAGCAGCTTTGGGGACTCTAATTCACCCCTCCACTTT
CASSFGDSNSPLHF
>TRBV11-2|TRBJ1-6|-|-
TGTGCCAGCAGCTTAGATAACCGCGGAGGGACGGGTAATTCACCCCTCCACTTT
CASSLDNRGGTGNSPLHF
>TRBV4-1|TRBJ1-2|-|-
TGCGCCAGCAGCCAAGTTAGGGAGAACTATGGCTACACCTTC
CASSQVRENYGYTF
>TRBV5-1|TRBJ2-1|TRBD2|once
TGCGCCAGCGCTAGCGGGAGATCGGTCCATGAGCAGTTCTTC
CASASGRSVHEQFF
>TRBV30|TRBJ1-3|-|-
TGTGCCTGGAGTCCAGGAAACACCATATATTTT
CAWSPGNTIYF
>TRBV5-6|TRBJ1-5|-|-
TGTGCCAGCAGCTTGCCACTTAATCAGCCCCAGCATTTT
CASSLPLNQPQHF
>TRBV27|TRBJ1-5|-|-
TGTGCCAGCAGTTCCTCTCTGAGTTATGGCAATCAGCCCCAGCATTTT
CASSSSLSYGNQPQHF
>TRBV5-4|TRBJ2-7|TRBD1|-
TGTGCCAGCAGCTTGAGACAGGGCACCTACGAGCAGTACTTC
CASSLRQGTYEQYF
>TRBV11-3|TRBJ1-2|-|-
TGTGCCAGCGCCCGACAGCTATCTGACTATGGCTACACCTTC
CASARQLSDYGYTF
>TRBV5-1|TRBJ1-2|-|-
TGCGCCAGCAGCTTGGGAGGCGGAAAGCCTGGCTACACCTTC
CASSLGGGKPGYTF
>TRBV6-1|TRBJ1-5|TRBD1|few
TGTGCCACCCAGGGGGATCAGCCCCAGCATTTT
CATQGDQPQHF
>TRBV6-6|TRBJ2-1|-|-
TGTGCCAGCGGTAGCGGCCTGGGGAATGAGCAGTTCTTC
CASGSGLGNEQFF
>TRBV7-2|TRBJ2-7|-|-
TGTGCCAGCAGACAGATGGCAGCGGGCCCCTACGAGCAGTACTTC
CASRQMAAGPYEQYF
>TRBV5-1|TRBJ2-1|-|-
TGCGCCAGCAGCTTGGTACCCTCGAGCTCCTACAATGAGCAGTTCTTC
CASSLVPSSSYNEQFF
>TRBV19|TRBJ1-3|-|-
TGTGCCAGTAGTATAATCCCGGACACCTCTGGAAACACCATATATTTT
CASSIIPDTSGNTIYF
>TRBV18|TRBJ2-1|-|-
TGTGCCAGCTCACCAACATTTTTGAGAACAGTCCCGACCTACAATGAGCAGTTCTTC
CASSPTFLRTVPTYNEQFF
>TRBV5-6|TRBJ1-1|-|-
TGTGCCAGCAGCGGAGGGCTTGAAGCTTTCTTT
CASSGGLEAFF
>TRBV4-1|TRBJ2-1|TRBD2|-
TGCGCCAGCAGCCCTACCCCGGGACTAGCGGGAGTTAAGAATGAGCAGTTCTTC
CASSPTPGLAGVKNEQFF
>TRBV5-1|TRBJ2-1|-|few
TGCGCCAGCAGTATGGTTCCGACAGACGGGAATGAGCAGTTCTTC
CASSMVPTDGNEQFF
>TRBV6-1|TRBJ2-7|-|-
TGTGCCAGCAGTGATTCGGGAGTGTTCCCCTACGAGCAGTACTTC
CASSDSGVFPYEQYF
>TRBV11-2|TRBJ2-7|TRBD2|-
TGTGCCAGCAGCCGCGAGCGGGAGGGCTACGAGCAGTACTTC
CASSREREGYEQYF
>TRBV9|TRBJ1-1|-|-
TGTGCCAGCAGCGTAGGGACCGGAGGGGTTTTGAACACTGAAGCTTTCTTT
CASSVGTGGVLNTEAFF
>TRBV5-8|TRBJ2-3|-|-
TGTGCCAGCAGCTCCACGCGAGCAGGGATGGATACGCAGTATTTT
CASSSTRAGMDTQYF
>TRBV2|TRBJ1-2|TRBD1|many
TGTGCCAGCAGTCCAGGGGGCCCAGGCTACACCTTC
CASSPGGPGYTF
>TRBV6-5|TRBJ2-7|TRBD2|-
TGTGCCAGCAGCGATGCGGGGGGAGACTACGAGCAGTACTTC
CASSDAGGDYEQYF
>TRBV2|TRBJ2-1|TRBD2|-
TGTGCCAGCAGTGAACGGTGGGGGACTAGCCATGAGCAGTTCTTC
CASSERWGTSHEQFF
>TRBV29-1|TRBJ2-1|TRBD2|-
TGCAGCGGCAGCGGGACTAGCGGGTACAATGAGCAGTTCTTC
CSGSGTSGYNEQFF
>TRBV7-2|TRBJ2-1|-|few
TGTGCCAGCAGCCTTGGAACTAGCTCCTACAATGAGCAGTTCTTC
CASSLGTSSYNEQFF
>TRBV27|TRBJ2-3|TRBD2|once
TGTGCCAGCAGACTTAGCGGGCCACCTGCCACAGATACGCAGTATTTT
CASRLSGPPATDTQYF
>TRBV30|TRBJ2-1|-|-
TGTGCCTGGACCCCGCCGCGGAGGGGCGGCCATGAGCAGTTCTTC
CAWTPPRRGGHEQFF
>TRBV6-5|TRBJ2-7|-|-
TGTGCCAGCAGTTACTCGCCGGGGAACTACGAGCAGTACTTC
CASSYSPGNYEQYF
>TRBV5-1|TRBJ2-7|-|-
TGCGCCAGCAGCTTGGCGCAAGGGGTGTGGAACGAGCAGTACTTC
CASSLAQGVWNEQYF
>TRBV30|TRBJ2-7|-|few
TGTGCCTGGAGTGGGCCCCCCTACGAGCAGTACTTC
CAWSGPPYEQYF
>TRBV6-5|TRBJ1-1|-|-
TGTGCCAGCCGGGGGGAGTGGTCGTACACTGAAGCTTTCTTT
CASRGEWSYTEAFF
>TRBV11-2|TRBJ2-2|TRBD2|-
TGTGCCAGCAGCCCCGGGGGCGGGAGGGCCTGGACCGGGGAGCTGTTTTTT
CASSPGGGRAWTGELFF
>TRBV5-1|TRBJ2-7|TRBD2|once
TGCGCCAGCAGCTTGGCTTCACTAGCGGGAGGCGAGCAGTACTTC
CASSLASLAGGEQYF
>TRBV27|TRBJ2-3|-|-
TGTGCCAGCACAAGAGGCGGGCACGTAACAGATACGCAGTATTTT
CASTRGGHVTDTQYF
>TRBV5-4|TRBJ2-3|TRBD2|many
TGTGCCAGCAATCGGGGCGGGAGGTCAGATACGCAGTATTTT
CASNRGGRSDTQYF
>TRBV7-9|TRBJ2-1|-|-
TGTGCCAGCGGAGCAAACGTAGAGCAGTTCTTC
CASGANVEQFF
>TRBV6-1|TRBJ1-5|-|few
TGTGCCAGCTGGTCCGGGGTAGGTCAGCCCCAGCATTTT
CASWSGVGQPQHF
>TRBV9|TRBJ2-5|-|-
TGTGCCAGCAGCGTAACACAGGGCGGCGAGACCCAGTACTTC
CASSVTQGGETQYF
>TRBV5-6|TRBJ2-7|TRBD1|-
TGTGCCAGCAGCTCCGGACAGGCCCACTACGAGCAGTACTTC
CASSSGQAHYEQYF
>TRBV5-4|TRBJ2-7|TRBD1|-
TGTGCCAGCAGCCCCGGACAGGATCCCCTGTACGAGCAGTACTTC
CASSPGQDPLYEQYF
>TRBV18|TRBJ1-2|-|once
TGTGCCAGCTCCCTAATTATGTCTAGAGAACAAGGCTATGGCTACACCTTC
CASSLIMSREQGYGYTF
>TRBV2|TRBJ2-1|-|-
TGTGCCAGCACGGGAGCGGCCCGATACAATGAGCAGTTCTTC
CASTGAARYNEQFF
>TRBV30|TRBJ1-1|-|-
TGTGCCTGGAGCATTATTAGTAACACTGAAGCTTTCTTT
CAWSIISNTEAFF
>TRBV14|TRBJ1-4|-|-
TGTGCCAGCAGCCAAGTTCTTGGGTTCGGGGAGACTAATGAAAAACTGTTTTTT
CASSQVLGFGETNEKLFF
>TRBV7-9|TRBJ1-2|-|-
TGTGCCAGCAGCTCCCTCGTAGGGGACTATGGCTACACCTTC
CASSSLVGDYGYTF
>TRBV5-6|TRBJ1-2|-|-
TGTGCCAGCAGCCCCGGTGACCGGGTAGGCTATGGCTACACCTTC
CASSPGDRVGYGYTF
>TRBV6-1|TRBJ2-3|-|-
TGTGCCAGCCGAACTGAGGGGGGGAGCACAGATACGCAGTATTTT
CASRTEGGSTDTQYF
>TRBV19|TRBJ1-1|-|-
TGTGCCAGTGCCAGCGTCGGGGGGTTTACTGAAGCTTTCTTT
CASASVGGFTEAFF
>TRBV7-2|TRBJ2-7|TRBD2|-
TGTGCCAGCAGCCGTCTGGGACTAGCGGGAGGGAAAACCTACGAGCAGTACTTC
CASSRLGLAGGKTYEQYF